Here is one T cell receptor beta chain with its context. Its antigen remains unknown. Profiling relied on immunoSEQ multiplex PCR, and the TCRdb table lists in-frame clones only, not all of them. The sample contains roughly 38,000 clones, 80% to 90% of which appear only once. These data originate in a study of T cells in localized non-small cell lung cancer. Germline loops: CDR1 SGHRS, CDR2 YFSETQ. V dropped 0 bases and J dropped 15; count of bases not matched to a gene: 8. CDR3 length equals 13 residues. Overall study results and limits: Higher blood T cell density tracked longer overall survival. Detection in adjacent lung was observed for a median roughly 57 of the top 100 tumor clones. Uninvolved adjacent lung had more T cell clonality than any other tissue, topping tumor.

The rearrangement joins TRBV5-1 to TRBJ2-1, with 8 positions matching TRBD2. This receptor was identified in a male donor at least 60 years old with stage II lung adenocarcinoma. The source material was peripheral blood mononuclear cells, sampled before any cancer treatment. CDR3 bases: TGCGCCAGCAGCTTGGGGTCTAGCGGGCCCTCGTTCTTC. It codes for CASSLGSSGPSFF.